Presented here are 10 T cell receptor beta chains from one specimen sequenced in a study of OX40 agonist ivuxolimab in advanced cancers. Profiling relied on immunoSEQ multiplex PCR, and the TCRdb table lists in-frame clones only, not all of them. The table records 45,000 to 60,000 clones, around 74% of them present only once. Sequences were derived from CD4+ or CD8+ T cells sorted from blood, sampled in a trial of the OX40 agonist ivuxolimab. The source is an adult with an advanced solid tumor such as melanoma, head and neck, liver or kidney cancer.

This clone was detected a few times. This chain connects TRBV9 to TRBJ2-5, with 12 bases fitting TRBD2. After removal of 4 bases from V and 5 bases from J, the junction contained 9 bases not matched to a gene. The CDR3 runs 16 residues. Germline CDR1 and CDR2: SGDLS and YYNGEE. CDR3 DNA: TGTGCCAGCAGCCGCCGACTAGCGGGGGCTGAGGAGACCCAGTACTTC. Encoded protein: CASSRRLAGAEETQYF.

By frequency in the sample, this clone is medium-sized (0.01 to 0.1%). The chain joins TRBV6-6 to TRBJ2-7, with D maybe TRBD1 (6 bases). The CDR3 consists of 13 residues. Germline loops: CDR1 MNHNY, CDR2 SVGAGI (reference sequence). V lost 6 bases and J lost 6, with 15 bases in between. The CDR3 nucleotides read TGTGCCAGCAGCCCCAAACAGGGCACCGAGCAGTACTTC. It yields the protein CASSPKQGTEQYF.

This chain joins TRBV6-5 and TRBJ1-1, with D unclear. V was shortened by 6 bases and J by 1 base, with 12 bases between the two germline ends. From germline, CDR1 is MNHEY and CDR2 SVGAGI. This CDR3 has 14 residues. The CDR3 nucleotides are TGTGCCAGCAGCTCTCTCGGTTGGAACACTGAAGCTTTCTTT. It translates to CASSSLGWNTEAFF.

The rearrangement links TRBV7-9 to TRBJ1-2; D is unclear. CDR3 size: 13 residues. V was clipped by 3 bases and J by 4 bases, with 9 bases between them. The V gene's germline CDR1 is SEHNR and CDR2 FQNEAQ (reference sequence). The CDR3 protein is CASSFPQAYGYTF. As DNA, the CDR3 is TGTGCCAGCAGCTTTCCCCAGGCCTATGGCTACACCTTC.

The chain carries TRBV7-2 and TRBJ1-6; possibly TRBD1 for D (5 bases). The CDR3 loop spans 16 amino acids. V was shortened by 1 base and J by 7 bases, with 14 bases between the two germline ends. Per germline, CDR1 SGHTA and CDR2 FQGNSA. The CDR3 is CASSLGTFSGNSPLHF. The CDR3 DNA reads TGTGCCAGCAGCTTAGGGACATTTTCTGGGAATTCACCCCTCCACTTT.

The J gene is TRBJ1-2, the V gene TRBV2; TRBD1 matches 7 bases. Germline V gene data show CDR1 as SNHLY and CDR2 as FYNNEI. Trimming took 1 base from V and 8 from J; bases not matched to a gene: 10. The CDR3 runs to 15 residues. DNA for the CDR3: TGTGCCAGCAGTGAAGGTGCAGCTCCAGGGGGGGGCTACACCTTC. It yields the protein CASSEGAAPGGGYTF.

V is TRBV18 and J is TRBJ2-7; TRBD1 aligns across 8 bases. V dropped 2 bases and J dropped 5; count of bases not matched to a gene: 8. CDR1 is KGHSH, CDR2 LQKENI, per germline. The CDR3 has 15 amino acids. CDR3 protein: CASSPSLGQGHEQYF. The CDR3 DNA reads TGTGCCAGCTCACCATCCTTAGGACAGGGTCACGAGCAGTACTTC.

Ten or more counts support this clone. The chain has TRBV5-4 and TRBJ1-1, with 7 bases identical to TRBD1. Germline trimming cut 5 bases from V and 0 bases from J; bases unmatched to any gene: 4. Germline V gives CDR1 SGHNT, CDR2 YYREEE (reference sequence). The CDR3 spans 14 residues. The CDR3 loop is CASSAGTVNTEAFF. Here the CDR3 DNA reads TGTGCCAGCAGTGCCGGGACAGTGAACACTGAAGCTTTCTTT.

The V and J genes are TRBV5-5 and TRBJ1-6; D is ambiguous. The CDR3 runs 14 residues. Germline CDR1 is SGHKS and CDR2 is YYEKEE (reference sequence). V dropped 5 bases and J dropped 4 bases, with 10 bases sitting between them. CDR3 loop: CASRVWGYNSPLHF. The CDR3 DNA is TGTGCCAGCAGAGTCTGGGGTTATAATTCACCCCTCCACTTT.

The genes are TRBV27 and TRBJ2-2; the match to TRBD1 covers 8 bases. This CDR3 has 15 amino acids. The V and J ends lost 6 bases and 2 bases, in that order; junction bases with no gene match: 5. In germline, CDR1 is MNHEY, CDR2 SMNVEV (reference sequence). The CDR3 DNA sequence: TGTGCCAGCAGCTGGGGACAGGTCAACACCGGGGAGCTGTTTTTT. This gives the protein CASSWGQVNTGELFF.